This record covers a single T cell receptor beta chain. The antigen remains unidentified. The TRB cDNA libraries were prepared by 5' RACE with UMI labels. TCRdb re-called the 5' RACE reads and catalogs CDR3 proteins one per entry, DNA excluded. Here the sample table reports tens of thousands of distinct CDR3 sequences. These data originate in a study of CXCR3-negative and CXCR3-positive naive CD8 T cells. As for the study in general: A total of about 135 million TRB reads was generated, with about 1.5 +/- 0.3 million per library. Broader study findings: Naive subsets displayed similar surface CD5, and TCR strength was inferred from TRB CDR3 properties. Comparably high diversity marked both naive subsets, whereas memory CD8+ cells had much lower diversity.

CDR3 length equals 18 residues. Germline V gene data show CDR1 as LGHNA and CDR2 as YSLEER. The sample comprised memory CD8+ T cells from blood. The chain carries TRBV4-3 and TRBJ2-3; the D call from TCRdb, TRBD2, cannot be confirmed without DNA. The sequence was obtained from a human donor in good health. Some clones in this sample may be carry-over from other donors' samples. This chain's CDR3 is CASSQGFAGGPVTDTQYF.